Following are 11 T cell receptor beta chains from one sample sequenced in a study of human T cells and chemical hapten exposure. Each CDR3 protein is one row after TCRdb ran MiXCR on the RACE reads. The sample holds approximately 60,000 distinct CDR3 sequences, more than 8% seen once. Stated time point: pre-sensitization, week 0. As to treatment: therapeutic diphenylcyclopropenone sensitization with weekly scalp DPC. The sequences come from whole blood, collected in connection with sensitization to the hapten diphenylcyclopropenone (DPC). These receptors all stem from a middle-aged man with alopecia areata. Some clones in this sample may be carry-over from other donors' samples.

This clonotype was counted many times. This chain connects TRBV6-5 to TRBJ1-2; D ambiguous. The V gene lost 2 bases and the J gene lost 8 bases, with 9 bases spanning the gap. This CDR3 has 12 residues. CDR1 MNHEY and CDR2 SVGAGI come from the germline V gene. CDR3 amino acids: CASSYAGSGYTF. The CDR3 region has the DNA TGTGCCAGCAGTTACGCCGGGAGCGGCTACACCTTC.

This chain joins TRBV5-4 and TRBJ1-2; D remains unclear. The CDR3 extends over 15 amino acids. Per germline, CDR1 SGHNT and CDR2 YYREEE (reference sequence). V lost 3 bases and J 1 base, leaving 13 bases between the germline ends. CDR3 residues: CASSSGGRLNYGYTF. The CDR3 DNA follows: TGTGCCAGCAGCTCTGGAGGACGGCTTAACTATGGCTACACCTTC.

CDR3 region: CAWSQSDEQFF. In DNA, the CDR3 is TGTGCCTGGAGTCAGAGCGATGAGCAGTTCTTC. The V and J genes are TRBV30 and TRBJ2-1; D remains unclear. This CDR3 is built from 11 residues. CDR1 is GTSNPN, CDR2 SVGIG, per germline (reference sequence). Trimming removed 2 bases at V and 8 bases at J, with 7 bases between.

This clonotype was seen repeatedly, ten times or more. The chain joins TRBV9 to TRBJ2-1; 9 bases are a match to TRBD2. This CDR3 is built from 15 residues. Germline V lookup: CDR1 SGDLS, CDR2 YYNGEE. Losses at the gene ends were 4 bases for V and 3 bases for J; bases not matched to a gene: 5. CDR3 region: CASSPRTSVYNEQFF. CDR3 DNA: TGTGCCAGCAGCCCCAGGACTAGCGTCTACAATGAGCAGTTCTTC.

Only a few counts were recorded for this clonotype. The chain links TRBV5-4 to TRBJ2-5; 8 nucleotides align to TRBD2. The CDR3 is 13 amino acids. Germline CDR1 and CDR2: SGHNT and YYREEE (reference sequence). Trimming removed 6 bases from V and 5 bases from J; junction bases left unmatched: 6. The CDR3 loop is CASTPGGAETQYF. CDR3 DNA sequence: TGTGCCAGCACCCCGGGAGGGGCCGAGACCCAGTACTTC.

This clonotype appeared many times. This chain connects TRBV28 to TRBJ2-5; tentatively, D is TRBD2 (5 bases). Deletions cut 7 bases from V and 0 bases from J, with 9 bases between. The germline V gene encodes CDR1 MDHEN and CDR2 SYDVKM. This CDR3 is 13 amino acids long. The CDR3 region is CASMEVNQETQYF. The DNA of the CDR3 is TGTGCCAGCATGGAGGTCAACCAAGAGACCCAGTACTTC.

This clonotype was seen at least ten times. The J gene is TRBJ2-3, the V gene TRBV7-3, with D unclear. V dropped 3 bases and J dropped 1 base, with 8 bases sitting between them. Germline CDR1 SGHTA, CDR2 FQGTGA. The CDR3 has 14 residues. The CDR3 here is CASSLALRTDTQYF. CDR3 nucleotides: TGTGCCAGCAGCTTGGCGTTACGCACAGATACGCAGTATTTT.

There are a few counts of this clonotype. The chain uses TRBV10-2 and TRBJ2-1; 11 bases line up with TRBD2. The V gene end was trimmed by 3 bases and the J gene end by 9 bases; junction bases not matched to a gene: 10. The CDR3 has 16 amino acids. Germline CDR1 is WSHSY and CDR2 is SAAADI. CDR3 nucleotide sequence: TGCGCCAGCAGTGATTCGCGACTAGCGGGAAGGGGTGAGCAGTTCTTC. It codes for CASSDSRLAGRGEQFF.

This clonotype was observed many times. This chain joins TRBV29-1 and TRBJ2-1, with 7 positions matching TRBD2. The CDR3 extends over 13 amino acids. J was trimmed by 7 bases and V by 4 bases; bases with no gene match: 7. Germline CDR1 reads SQVTM; CDR2 reads ANQGSEA. CDR3 protein: CSVASGNINEQFF. The CDR3, as DNA: TGCAGCGTTGCCAGCGGGAACATAAATGAGCAGTTCTTC.

In its sample, this clonotype was seen many times. The V and J genes are TRBV20-1 and TRBJ2-4; a weak D match, TRBD1 (6 bases). Germline V gene sequence: CDR1 DFQATT, CDR2 SNEGSKA (reference sequence). The CDR3 has 16 residues. The V end lost 3 bases, the J end lost 0 bases, and 15 bases lay between the germline ends. CDR3 coding DNA: TGCAGTGCTAGCCATTATGGGGGCGGAGCCAAAAACATTCAGTACTTC. It codes for CSASHYGGGAKNIQYF.

This chain links TRBV5-1 with TRBJ2-3; D possibly uses TRBD1 or TRBD2 (6 bases each). CDR1 and CDR2 from the germline V gene are SGHRS and YFSETQ. V was pared by 4 bases and J by 4 bases, with 16 bases between. The CDR3 sequence is 15 residues long. DNA of the CDR3: TGCGCCAGCAGCGTAATCGGGGGCGCCCCAGATACGCAGTATTTT. This sequence encodes CASSVIGGAPDTQYF.